These 5 T cell receptor beta chains were all obtained from the same sample, sequenced in a study of blood T cell repertoires in COVID-19. Profiling relied on immunoSEQ multiplex PCR, and the TCRdb table lists in-frame clones only, not all of them. The table includes fewer than 250,000 clones, under 90% detected once. The material sequenced was peripheral blood. All receptors derive from a man aged 55 to 70 who had recovered from COVID-19.

This chain joins TRBV7-6 and TRBJ2-2; possibly TRBD2 for D (7 bases). CDR1 SGHVS and CDR2 FNYEAQ come from the germline V gene. The V end lost 2 bases, the J end lost 5 bases, and 12 bases lay between the germline ends. CDR3 length: 15 amino acids. CDR3 in DNA: TGTGCCAGCAGCTTAAAACGGGGGGCGACCGGGGAGCTGTTTTTT. Translating it yields CASSLKRGATGELFF. The variable domain in full, with the rest retrieved from reference TRBV7-6 and TRBJ2-2, is GAGVSQSPRYKVTKRGQDVALRCDPISGHVSLYWYRQALGQGPEFLTYFNYEAQQDKSGLPNDRFSAERPEGSISTLTIQRTEQRDSAMYRCASSLKRGATGELFFGEGSRLTVL.

CDR3 amino acids: CASSLSITSGNTGELFF. CDR3 DNA: TGTGCCAGCAGCTTAAGTATAACTAGCGGGAACACCGGGGAGCTGTTTTTT. This rearrangement joins TRBV7-2 to TRBJ2-2; 8 positions match TRBD2. This CDR3 spans 17 amino acids. V trimming: 2 bases; J trimming: 1 base; junction bases outside the gene matches: 6. Germline V gene sequence: CDR1 SGHTA, CDR2 FQGNSA.

This chain links TRBV30 with TRBJ1-1, with 10 bases lining up with TRBD1. The CDR3 has 15 amino acids. Germline trimming cut 4 bases from V and 6 bases from J; bases unmatched to any gene: 11. CDR1 and CDR2 (germline): GTSNPN, SVGIG (reference sequence). CDR3 residues: CAWTQGDRGWSEAFF. CDR3 sequence (DNA): TGTGCCTGGACCCAAGGGGACAGGGGATGGTCTGAAGCTTTCTTT.

The chain uses TRBV6-5 and TRBJ1-1; TRBD1 is a possible D gene (5 bases). V was shortened by 0 bases and J by 4 bases, with 12 bases between the two germline ends. The CDR3 is 15 amino acids. Germline CDR1 MNHEY, CDR2 SVGAGI. The CDR3 here is CASSYSPGGGTEAFF. The CDR3 bases are TGTGCCAGCAGTTACTCACCCGGGGGGGGCACTGAAGCTTTCTTT.

The chain uses TRBV19 and TRBJ1-2, with 7 bases lining up with TRBD1. The V and J ends lost 7 bases and 5 bases, in that order; junction bases with no gene match: 7. The CDR3 has 13 residues. CDR1 is LNHDA, CDR2 SQIVND, per germline (reference sequence). The CDR3 spells CASNPTGTYGYTF. The CDR3 nucleotides are TGTGCCAGTAATCCGACAGGGACTTATGGCTACACCTTC. The full variable domain, with the rest looked up from reference TRBV19 and TRBJ1-2, is DGGITQSPKYLFRKEGQNVTLSCEQNLNHDAMYWYRQDPGQGLRLIYYSQIVNDFQKGDIAEGYSVSREKKESFPLTVTSAQKNPTAFYLCASNPTGTYGYTFGSGTRLTVV.